A single sample is the source of the 25 T cell receptor beta chains below, sequenced in a study of human T cells and chemical hapten exposure. The time point was: patch test 2, 6 weeks after DPC sensitization. The treatment was: therapeutic diphenylcyclopropenone sensitization with weekly scalp DPC. TCRdb re-called the RACE reads with MiXCR, one entry per CDR3 protein. The repertoire holds about 40,000 distinct CDR3 sequences, with approximately 3.4% as singletons. The sample was whole blood, taken in connection with sensitization to the hapten diphenylcyclopropenone (DPC). These receptors were obtained from a man aged 40-55 years with alopecia areata. Some clones in this sample may be carry-over from other donors' samples.

This clonotype was detected ten times or more. The chain is built from TRBV5-1 and TRBJ2-5, with TRBD2 matching over 8 bases. Looked up from germline, CDR1 is SGHRS and CDR2 is YFSETQ. CDR3 size: 14 residues. The ends lost 0 bases at V and 5 bases at J; junction bases unmatched: 3. This CDR3 is CASSLVGRAETQYF. CDR3 DNA sequence: TGCGCCAGCAGCTTGGTCGGGAGGGCTGAGACCCAGTACTTC.

This clonotype was detected ten times or more. The genes are TRBV28 and TRBJ1-5; 7 bases agree with TRBD1. Per germline, CDR1 MDHEN and CDR2 SYDVKM. The junction had 12 bases not matched to a gene; V was cut back by 3 bases and J by 1 base. This CDR3 is 18 amino acids long. CDR3 coding DNA: TGTGCCAGCAGTTTCGAGACGCCCGGGACAGAGAGCAATCAGCCCCAGCATTTT. It is translated as CASSFETPGTESNQPQHF.

For this clonotype: Given a much more abundant clone one base away, this may be a read error. The chain combines TRBV5-1 with TRBJ2-7, with D maybe TRBD2 (7 bases). Germline V CDR1 and CDR2: SGHRS, YFSETQ. CDR3 length equals 18 residues. V lost 4 bases and J 5 bases, leaving 28 bases between the germline ends. CDR3 region: CASSGGRTAGVIGDEQYF. Here the CDR3 DNA reads TGCGCCAGCAGCGGGGGGCGCACGGCGGGAGTGATTGGGGACGAGCAGTACTTC.

This clonotype was observed a few times. The rearrangement joins TRBV20-1 to TRBJ1-2; D ambiguous. This CDR3 contains 13 residues. Deletions cut 3 bases from V and 0 bases from J, with 8 bases between. Per germline, CDR1 DFQATT and CDR2 SNEGSKA (reference sequence). The CDR3 protein is CSARRASNYGYTF. The CDR3 bases are TGCAGTGCTAGGAGGGCCTCTAACTATGGCTACACCTTC.

The chain joins TRBV29-1 to TRBJ2-5; 14 nucleotides align to TRBD2. J lost 1 base, V lost 3 bases, and 4 bases had no gene match. The CDR3 sequence is 16 residues long. CDR1 and CDR2 (germline): SQVTM, ANQGSEA. This CDR3 is CSVEGLAGVTQETQYF. The CDR3 DNA follows: TGCAGCGTTGAGGGACTAGCGGGAGTAACCCAAGAGACCCAGTACTTC.

This clonotype appeared many times. This chain links TRBV5-1 with TRBJ2-4; a possible D gene is TRBD1 (6 bases). Trimming pared 3 bases from V and 5 bases from J, leaving 12 bases between. CDR1 and CDR2 (germline): SGHRS, YFSETQ. CDR3 length: 14 residues. CDR3 DNA sequence: TGCGCCAGCAGCTCAACAGGGATTCAAAACATTCAGTACTTC. Translating gives CASSSTGIQNIQYF.

This clonotype was observed many times. The rearrangement uses TRBV20-1 and TRBJ2-3; maybe TRBD2 (5 bases). Germline V gives CDR1 DFQATT, CDR2 SNEGSKA (reference sequence). The V gene lost 6 bases and the J gene lost 11 bases, with 9 bases spanning the gap. CDR3 length equals 9 residues. Written as DNA, the CDR3 is TGCAGTGCCCCCGGGGAGCAGTATTTT. Its protein product is CSAPGEQYF.

This clonotype was seen at least ten times. The V and J genes are TRBV27 and TRBJ2-7, with 9 bases that match TRBD2. Looked up from germline, CDR1 is MNHEY and CDR2 is SMNVEV (reference sequence). The CDR3 sequence is 15 residues long. With V trimmed by 4 bases and J by 2 bases, 6 bases remained unmatched. The DNA for the CDR3 is TGTGCCAGCAGTTGGGGCGGGAGGGGGCCCTACGAGCAGTACTTC. This gives the protein CASSWGGRGPYEQYF.

The table lists this clonotype with many counts. V gene TRBV9 combines with J gene TRBJ2-5; a weak D match, TRBD2 (6 bases). CDR3 length equals 15 residues. The germline gives CDR1 SGDLS, CDR2 YYNGEE. Between the trimmed V and J ends, which lost 0 bases and 5 bases, there was a span of 14 bases. CDR3 sequence: CASSVGFGAGETQYF. CDR3 in DNA: TGTGCCAGCAGCGTAGGATTTGGGGCGGGGGAGACCCAGTACTTC.

J is TRBJ2-1 and V is TRBV6-2 or TRBV6-3; D may be TRBD1 (5 bases). Germline CDR1 reads MNHEY; CDR2 reads SVGEGT. The CDR3 sequence is 16 residues long. The V end lost 4 bases, the J end lost 7 bases, and 20 bases lay between the germline ends. The CDR3 spells CASSSTATSLRNEQFF. The CDR3 DNA reads TGTGCCAGCAGTTCGACAGCCACGAGCCTGAGGAATGAGCAGTTCTTC.

Only a few counts were recorded for this clonotype. The chain has TRBV5-6 and TRBJ1-1, with 8 bases fitting TRBD1. This CDR3 contains 15 residues. J lost 4 bases, V lost 2 bases, and 7 bases had no gene match. Germline CDR1 is SGHDT and CDR2 is YYEEEE. The CDR3 nucleotides are TGTGCCAGCAGCTTAGCAGGGGGCTGGAGCACTGAAGCTTTCTTT. Translation gives CASSLAGGWSTEAFF.

This clonotype was recorded at least ten times. This sequence joins TRBV28 and TRBJ2-7; a weak D match, TRBD2 (6 bases). The germline CDR1 and CDR2 sequences are MDHEN and SYDVKM. This CDR3 contains 15 residues. With 2 bases removed from V and 4 bases from J, the gap between germline ends came to 15 bases. This chain's CDR3 is CASSLAGNLAYEQYF. The CDR3 DNA reads TGTGCCAGCAGTTTAGCGGGAAACCTGGCGTACGAGCAGTACTTC.

This clonotype showed up many times. V usage is TRBV28 and J usage is TRBJ1-5; D is perhaps TRBD1 (5 bases). Deletions cut 5 bases from V and 1 base from J, with 15 bases between. Germline V CDR1 and CDR2: MDHEN, SYDVKM. CDR3 size: 16 residues. The CDR3 DNA reads as TGTGCCAGCAGTCCACCGCAGGGAGTCAGCAATCAGCCCCAGCATTTT. Amino acid sequence: CASSPPQGVSNQPQHF.

This clonotype showed up many times. This chain joins TRBV5-1 and TRBJ2-5; 9 positions agree with TRBD2. V lost 6 bases to trimming and J lost 0 bases; unmatched junction nucleotides: 6. Germline-derived CDR1 and CDR2 are SGHRS and YFSETQ. The CDR3 has 15 residues. The CDR3 loop is CASNRGGGDQETQYF. The CDR3 region has the DNA TGCGCCAGCAACCGCGGGGGGGGCGACCAAGAGACCCAGTACTTC.

This clonotype showed up many times. In DNA form, the CDR3 reads TGTGCCAGCTCACCACTGCAGGGCGGGGAGACCCAGTACTTC. This sequence encodes CASSPLQGGETQYF. The rearrangement uses TRBV18 and TRBJ2-5, with D perhaps matching TRBD1 or TRBD2 (5 bases each). This CDR3 spans 14 amino acids. The V end lost 1 base, the J end lost 5 bases, and 11 bases lay between the germline ends. Germline V gene data show CDR1 as KGHSH and CDR2 as LQKENI.

This clonotype occurred many times. The chain links TRBV6-5 to TRBJ2-3; 10 bases are shared with TRBD1. Unmatched junction bases numbered 9, after V lost 5 bases and J lost 4 bases. The CDR3 is made up of 16 amino acids. Germline CDR1 is MNHEY and CDR2 is SVGAGI. DNA for the CDR3: TGTGCCAGCAGTCAAATAAGGACAGGGGGGGCAGATACGCAGTATTTT. This translates into CASSQIRTGGADTQYF.

This clonotype was picked up many times. The chain carries TRBV7-2 and TRBJ2-3; D not resolved. Germline values: CDR1 SGHTA, CDR2 FQGNSA. V was shortened by 8 bases and J by 4 bases, with 10 bases between the two germline ends. The CDR3 totals 12 residues. The CDR3 reads CASGTASDTQYF. The CDR3 region has the DNA TGTGCCAGCGGAACGGCATCAGATACGCAGTATTTT.

This clonotype has a count of ten or more. V is TRBV20-1 and J is TRBJ2-1, with 9 nucleotides matching TRBD2. J lost 2 bases, V lost 0 bases, and 11 bases had no gene match. This CDR3 has 18 residues. The V gene's germline CDR1 is DFQATT and CDR2 SNEGSKA (reference sequence). For the CDR3, the DNA is TGCAGTGCTAGAGATCTCTCTAGGCGGGAGGGCCCCTACAATGAGCAGTTCTTC. It specifies CSARDLSRREGPYNEQFF.

This clonotype was detected many times. V usage is TRBV12-3 or TRBV12-4 and J usage is TRBJ2-6, with D unclear. Trimming took off 3 bases at V and 0 bases at J, with 6 bases between the two ends. The CDR3 spans 15 residues. CDR3 amino acids: CASSFHLSGANVLTF. In nucleotides, the CDR3 is TGTGCCAGCAGTTTCCACCTCTCTGGGGCCAACGTCCTGACTTTC.

CDR3 in DNA: TGTGCCAGCAGCTTACAGAGAAATGAAAAACTGTTTTTT. This sequence encodes CASSLQRNEKLFF. The chain uses TRBV7-2 and TRBJ1-4; D not certain. This CDR3 spans 13 amino acids. Trimming took off 2 bases at V and 5 bases at J, with 6 bases between the two ends. Per the germline V gene, CDR1 is SGHTA and CDR2 is FQGNSA.

This clonotype was seen many times. The chain links TRBV12-3 or TRBV12-4 to TRBJ1-2; 7 bases fit TRBD1. The CDR3 covers 11 residues. V lost 8 bases to trimming and J lost 3 bases; unmatched junction nucleotides: 0. The CDR3 here is CASQGDYGYTF. DNA of the CDR3: TGTGCCAGCCAGGGGGACTATGGCTACACCTTC.

This clonotype was counted a few times. The rearrangement joins TRBV9 to TRBJ1-5, with 7 bases that match TRBD1. Trimming at V came to 2 bases and at J to 1 base, leaving 9 bases not matched to a gene. CDR1 is SGDLS, CDR2 YYNGEE, per germline. The CDR3 is 17 amino acids. The CDR3 loop is CASSVQIPGGSNQPQHF. The CDR3 bases are TGTGCCAGCAGCGTTCAAATTCCAGGGGGGAGCAATCAGCCCCAGCATTTT.

This clonotype showed up many times. This chain links TRBV30 with TRBJ2-5; no firm D call. The ends were cut back, 0 bases at V and 0 bases at J, with 8 bases in the middle. Per the germline V gene, CDR1 is GTSNPN and CDR2 is SVGIG (reference sequence). This CDR3 has 14 residues. CDR3 amino acids: CAWSVRSNQETQYF. CDR3 coding DNA: TGTGCCTGGAGTGTACGGAGTAACCAAGAGACCCAGTACTTC.

This clonotype has at least ten counts. The genes are TRBV3-1 and TRBJ2-7; maybe TRBD1 (5 bases). Germline V lookup: CDR1 LGHDT, CDR2 YNNKEL (reference sequence). V was cut by 0 bases and J by 7 bases, with 19 bases left in between. The CDR3 spans 16 residues. The CDR3 DNA reads TGTGCCAGCAGCCAAGACTTTAGGGGCCCATTGAGGGAGCAGTACTTC. Amino acids: CASSQDFRGPLREQYF.

The chain uses TRBV19 and TRBJ2-6; TRBD1 matches at 7 bases. The germline CDR1 and CDR2 sequences are LNHDA and SQIVND (reference sequence). Trimming took 6 bases from V and 1 from J; bases not matched to a gene: 12. This CDR3 has 18 amino acids. CDR3 sequence reads: CASSDRETGLSGANVLTF. In DNA, the CDR3 is TGTGCCAGTAGCGACCGAGAGACAGGGTTGTCTGGGGCCAACGTCCTGACTTTC.